This TCR beta chain emerged from a study of T cells in Graves' hyperthyroidism and ophthalmopathy. RNA transcripts gave rise to amplified TCR beta CDR3 regions. With the HTBI primer set, the TCR CDR3 went through a first round of RT-PCR. Each CDR3 protein gets one entry after TCRdb re-called the multiplex PCR reads with MiXCR. The sample has around 600,000 distinct CDR3 sequences; just under 45% are singletons. This clonotype has a handful of counts. Trimming cost V 9 bases and J 3 bases, with 15 bases left between them. Germline V CDR1 and CDR2: SNHLY, FYNNEI. The CDR3 is 13 residues long. V is TRBV2 and J is TRBJ2-7; D gene unclear. The material sequenced was peripheral blood or thyroid tissue (not recorded which). The TCR originated in an adult man with Graves' disease, either hyperthyroidism or ophthalmopathy (not recorded which). The CDR3 coding sequence is TGTGCCAGTCATTACAGCTTATACTACGAGCAGTACTTC. This translates into CASHYSLYYEQYF. The complete variable domain, with remaining parts taken from reference TRBV2 and TRBJ2-7, reads EPEVTQTPSHQVTQMGQEVILRCVPISNHLYFYWYRQILGQKVEFLVSFYNNEISEKSEIFDDQFSVERPDGSNFTLKIRSTKLEDSAMYFCASHYSLYYEQYFGPGTRLTVT.